This entry lists 25 T cell receptor beta chains sequenced from one sample in a study of T cell changes during pregnancy in multiple sclerosis. The protocol was immunoSEQ multiplex PCR, while the TCRdb copy is restricted to in-frame clones and leaves out a portion. Here the sample spans 40,000 to 50,000 clones, roughly 88% being singletons. The sample consisted of CD8+ T cells from peripheral blood mononuclear cells, taken in the first trimester of pregnancy. The receptor set was obtained from a female donor with multiple sclerosis, enrolled in a pregnancy study.

The chain joins TRBV27 to TRBJ2-5, with a weak D call TRBD2 (7 bases). The CDR3 loop spans 16 amino acids. Germline loops: CDR1 MNHEY, CDR2 SMNVEV (reference sequence). V gave up 2 bases and J gave up 4 bases, with 17 bases separating them. The DNA of the CDR3 is TGTGCCAGCAGTTTAGGCGGGGGCTTGTTCGGAGAGACCCAGTACTTC. Its translation: CASSLGGGLFGETQYF.

The J gene is TRBJ1-2, the V gene TRBV6-5; TRBD1 agrees at 9 bases. J gave up 4 bases and V 2 bases, and 8 bases lay outside the gene matches. The CDR3 has 16 amino acids. Germline CDR1 reads MNHEY; CDR2 reads SVGAGI. The CDR3 DNA reads TGTGCCAGCAGTTACCTACAGGGGGCGCGGAGCTATGGCTACACCTTC. Translating it yields CASSYLQGARSYGYTF.

V usage is TRBV10-3 and J usage is TRBJ2-7; D is uncertain. This CDR3 has 13 residues. Per the germline V gene, CDR1 is ENHRY and CDR2 is SYGVKD. Trimming took off 0 bases at V and 0 bases at J, with 3 bases between the two ends. CDR3 amino acids: CAISESASYEQYF. Written as DNA, the CDR3 is TGTGCCATCAGTGAGTCGGCCTCCTACGAGCAGTACTTC.

The chain recombines TRBV7-3 with TRBJ2-3, with TRBD2 matching over 9 bases. CDR1 is SGHTA and CDR2 is FQGTGA in the germline V gene. V was clipped by 4 bases and J by 5 bases; unmatched bases: 7. CDR3 length: 15 residues. CDR3 nucleotides: TGTGCCAGCAGCTCGGAAGCGGGGGGCAGAGATACGCAGTATTTT. Protein product: CASSSEAGGRDTQYF.

The CDR3 nucleotides read TGTGCCAGCAGCGTAGGAGGGACTAGCGGGGGTTATAGCACAGATACGCAGTATTTT. Its protein product is CASSVGGTSGGYSTDTQYF. The rearrangement joins TRBV9 to TRBJ2-3, with 14 bases matching TRBD2. The junction had 6 bases not matched to a gene; V was cut back by 0 bases and J by 0 bases. This CDR3 is 19 amino acids long. Per germline, CDR1 SGDLS and CDR2 YYNGEE. Variable domain in full (rest from reference TRBV9 and TRBJ2-3): DSGVTQTPKHLITATGQRVTLRCSPRSGDLSVYWYQQSLDQGLQFLIQYYNGEERAKGNILERFSAQQFPDLHSELNLSSLELGDSALYFCASSVGGTSGGYSTDTQYFGPGTRLTVL.

This chain links TRBV5-1 with TRBJ2-7; possibly TRBD1 for D (5 bases). Germline V CDR1 and CDR2: SGHRS, YFSETQ. This CDR3 has 15 residues. V lost 4 bases and J 0 bases, leaving 14 bases between the germline ends. CDR3 in amino acids: CASSLDRFTSYEQYF. In DNA, the CDR3 is TGCGCCAGCAGCCTAGACAGATTTACCTCCTACGAGCAGTACTTC.

The chain employs TRBV21-1 and TRBJ1-4; TRBD1, the table's D call, was not compared with the DNA. TRBV21-1 is assigned pseudogene status. This CDR3 contains 16 residues. The DNA for the CDR3 is TGTGCCAGCAGCTCGAATAAGGGGGCATTTAATGAAAAACTGTTTTTT. Amino acid sequence: CASSSNKGAFNEKLFF.

This chain joins TRBV9 and TRBJ2-3; TRBD2 matches 13 bases. This CDR3 has 15 residues. The V and J ends lost 7 bases and 6 bases, in that order; junction bases with no gene match: 8. Germline CDR1 and CDR2: SGDLS and YYNGEE. This CDR3 is CASRGLAGVADTQYF. CDR3 sequence (DNA): TGTGCCAGCCGAGGACTAGCGGGAGTAGCGGATACGCAGTATTTT.

This clone has more than one count but fewer than ten. This chain joins TRBV6-4 and TRBJ2-7, with a possible D match to TRBD1 (6 bases). Trimming shortened V by 6 bases and J by 5 bases, and 17 bases separated the two germline ends. CDR1 MRHNA and CDR2 SNTAGT come from the germline V gene. CDR3 length equals 14 residues. CDR3 sequence (DNA): TGTGCCAGCAGCCTCAGGGGAGAGAAGGACGAGCAGTACTTC. The encoded protein is CASSLRGEKDEQYF.

The chain carries TRBV7-2 and TRBJ2-3, with unresolved D. CDR3 length: 16 residues. Germline assignment: CDR1 SGHTA and CDR2 FQGNSA. V lost 1 base and J 0 bases, leaving 11 bases between the germline ends. CDR3 residues: CASSLVVSASTDTQYF. DNA for the CDR3: TGTGCCAGCAGCTTAGTTGTCAGCGCTAGCACAGATACGCAGTATTTT.

V and J are TRBV7-3 and TRBJ2-1; D may be TRBD2 (6 bases). The V end was cut by 2 bases, the J end by 4 bases, with 12 bases between. In germline, CDR1 is SGHTA, CDR2 FQGTGA. The CDR3 has 15 residues. The CDR3 region has the DNA TGTGCCAGCAGCTTAGGGGTACGGGGGTACAATGAGCAGTTCTTC. It translates to CASSLGVRGYNEQFF.

This sequence joins TRBV4-1 and TRBJ2-3; D gene ambiguous. V was trimmed by 0 bases and J by 2 bases, leaving 9 bases between them. From germline, CDR1 is MGHRA and CDR2 YSYEKL. CDR3 length equals 15 residues. Here the CDR3 reads CASSQESFVTDTQYF. CDR3 DNA: TGCGCCAGCAGCCAAGAGTCTTTCGTCACAGATACGCAGTATTTT.

V is TRBV7-9 and J is TRBJ2-3; TRBD2 might be the D (7 bases). V shed 2 bases and J shed 3 bases, with 18 bases lying between them. Germline V gives CDR1 SEHNR, CDR2 FQNEAQ (reference sequence). The CDR3 runs 17 residues. The DNA for the CDR3 is TGTGCCAGCAGCTTACTCGGGGGAGGGGGAAGGACAGATACGCAGTATTTT. Encoded protein: CASSLLGGGGRTDTQYF. Together with reference TRBV7-9 and TRBJ2-3, the CDR3 gives the full variable domain: DTGVSQNPRHKITKRGQNVTFRCDPISEHNRLYWYRQTLGQGPEFLTYFQNEAQLEKSRLLSDRFSAERPKGSFSTLEIQRTEQGDSAMYLCASSLLGGGGRTDTQYFGPGTRLTVL.

In this sample, this clone turned up a few times. The chain's CDR3 is CAWSVQGYGGTQYF. The CDR3 nucleotides read TGTGCCTGGAGTGTACAGGGGTACGGTGGGACCCAGTACTTC. The rearrangement joins TRBV30 to TRBJ2-5; 7 nucleotides match TRBD1. The V and J ends lost 0 bases and 7 bases, in that order; junction bases with no gene match: 8. This CDR3 contains 14 residues. Germline CDR1 reads GTSNPN; CDR2 reads SVGIG (reference sequence).

The gene calls are TRBV7-9 and TRBJ2-7; 10 positions agree with TRBD1. The V and J ends lost 4 bases and 4 bases, in that order; junction bases with no gene match: 7. Looked up from germline, CDR1 is SEHNR and CDR2 is FQNEAQ (reference sequence). CDR3 length equals 15 residues. The CDR3 spells CASSSPTGGLYEQYF. In DNA form, the CDR3 reads TGTGCCAGCAGCTCCCCGACAGGGGGCTTGTACGAGCAGTACTTC.

The chain uses TRBV6-5 and TRBJ1-1; unclear D gene. Germline V gene sequence: CDR1 MNHEY, CDR2 SVGAGI. With 2 bases removed from V and 5 bases from J, the gap between germline ends came to 9 bases. The CDR3 loop spans 13 amino acids. The DNA for the CDR3 is TGTGCCAGCAGTTACGGTGCGGGGACTGAAGCTTTCTTT. Translating gives CASSYGAGTEAFF.

V gene TRBV19 combines with J gene TRBJ2-7; 8 bases map to TRBD2. Germline CDR1 and CDR2: LNHDA and SQIVND (reference sequence). V dropped 5 bases and J dropped 0; count of bases not matched to a gene: 3. The CDR3 runs 14 residues. CDR3 loop: CASSLTSASYEQYF. CDR3 DNA sequence: TGTGCCAGTAGTTTGACTAGCGCCTCCTACGAGCAGTACTTC.

This clone appeared a single time. The chain carries TRBV7-9 and TRBJ2-5; D remains ambiguous. Germline assignment: CDR1 SEHNR and CDR2 FQNEAQ (reference sequence). The CDR3 length is 12 residues. V lost 2 bases, J lost 3 bases, and 4 bases lay in between. CDR3 in DNA: TGTGCCAGCAGCTTAACAGAAGAGACCCAGTACTTC. Translation gives CASSLTEETQYF.

In its sample, this clone was seen a few times. V is TRBV4-3 and J is TRBJ1-3; D is ambiguous. Trimming took 0 bases from V and 0 from J, leaving 9 bases between them. The germline gives CDR1 LGHNA, CDR2 YSLEER. The CDR3 has 16 residues. For the CDR3, the DNA is TGCGCCAGCAGCCAAGAACCCGCAGGCTCTGGAAACACCATATATTTT. It encodes CASSQEPAGSGNTIYF.

This chain uses TRBV7-9 with TRBJ2-3; perhaps TRBD2 as D (7 bases). The CDR3 is 17 residues long. V lost 5 bases and J lost 4, with 22 bases in between. CDR1 is SEHNR and CDR2 is FQNEAQ in the germline V gene (reference sequence). The CDR3, as DNA: TGTGCCAGCAGCCAAGGGCCCGGGGGGCTTTTTCCAGATACGCAGTATTTT. Its translation: CASSQGPGGLFPDTQYF.

There are a few counts of this clone. The CDR3, as DNA: TGCGCCAGCAGTTCCCCGAACTCGGGCACTGAAGCTTTCTTT. Amino acids: CASSSPNSGTEAFF. The chain recombines TRBV10-2 with TRBJ1-1; D is undetermined. The germline V gene encodes CDR1 WSHSY and CDR2 SAAADI. Trimming took 5 bases from V and 4 from J, leaving 14 bases between them. This CDR3 is built from 14 residues.

The rearrangement joins TRBV29-1 to TRBJ1-4, with unresolved D. CDR3 size: 14 residues. With 4 bases removed from V and 1 base from J, the gap between germline ends came to 10 bases. CDR1 SQVTM and CDR2 ANQGSEA come from the germline V gene. The CDR3: CSVGTAGTNEKLFF. The CDR3 DNA sequence: TGCAGCGTTGGTACAGCGGGAACTAATGAAAAACTGTTTTTT.

This clone appeared once. The chain recombines TRBV30 with TRBJ2-5; D remains unclear. The V end lost 1 base, the J end lost 4 bases, and 7 bases lay between the germline ends. The germline gives CDR1 GTSNPN, CDR2 SVGIG (reference sequence). The length of the CDR3 is 12 residues. CDR3 sequence reads: CAWSGPGETQYF. The CDR3 DNA reads as TGTGCCTGGAGTGGACCGGGAGAGACCCAGTACTTC. Looking up the rest from reference TRBV30 and TRBJ2-5 gives the full variable domain: SQTIHQWPATLVQPVGSPLSLECTVEGTSNPNLYWYRQAAGRGLQLLFYSVGIGQISSEVPQNLSASRPQDRQFILSSKKLLLSDSGFYLCAWSGPGETQYFGPGTRLLVL.

This chain joins TRBV5-1 and TRBJ1-1; weak D call: TRBD1 (5 bases). CDR1 and CDR2 from the germline V gene are SGHRS and YFSETQ. V gave up 4 bases and J gave up 1 base, with 14 bases separating them. The CDR3 length is 15 residues. CDR3 amino acids: CASSPSGGKNTEAFF. In DNA, the CDR3 is TGCGCCAGCAGCCCCTCGGGGGGGAAGAACACTGAAGCTTTCTTT.

This sequence joins TRBV23-1 and TRBJ2-1; TRBD1 matches at 8 bases. TRBV23-1 is sorted into the ORF group, with uncertain function. V shed 2 bases, J shed 4 bases, and the junction held 16 bases outside the gene matches. The CDR3 covers 19 residues. CDR3 in amino acids: CASSQDRGNVQTNYNEQFF. DNA of the CDR3: TGCGCCAGCAGTCAAGACAGGGGTAATGTACAAACTAATTACAATGAGCAGTTCTTC.